This T cell receptor (beta chain) comes out of a study of T-cell memory formation after mild COVID-19. Study conclusions and caveats: Pre-infection memory showed some responding clones, and this suggested that cross-reactive memory joined. Mostly located in CM and EM were contracting CD4+ clones, with contracting CD8+ clones located in EMRA.

In regard to this clonotype: Its antigen is not known.

Researchers used 5'RACE with constant-segment primers to make TCR alpha and TCR beta cDNA libraries that carry sample barcodes and UMIs. TCRdb analysed the 5' RACE reads with MiXCR anew, one entry per CDR3 protein. The sample contains about 470,000 distinct CDR3 sequences, around a quarter of which appear only once. CDR3 length: 13 residues. The V and J ends lost 4 bases and 4 bases respectively, with 10 bases between them. Germline V gene data show CDR1 as KGHDR and CDR2 as SFDVKD. This chain uses TRBV24-1 with TRBJ2-7, with D hard to call. This receptor was identified in an adult woman who had mild COVID-19 (a few samples of this study predate the infection). Cell type and time point are not known. The sample comprised PBMCs or a T cell subset sorted from them (not recorded which). The CDR3 region is CATSDKTDYEQYF. CDR3 in DNA: TGTGCCACCAGTGACAAAACAGATTACGAGCAGTACTTC.